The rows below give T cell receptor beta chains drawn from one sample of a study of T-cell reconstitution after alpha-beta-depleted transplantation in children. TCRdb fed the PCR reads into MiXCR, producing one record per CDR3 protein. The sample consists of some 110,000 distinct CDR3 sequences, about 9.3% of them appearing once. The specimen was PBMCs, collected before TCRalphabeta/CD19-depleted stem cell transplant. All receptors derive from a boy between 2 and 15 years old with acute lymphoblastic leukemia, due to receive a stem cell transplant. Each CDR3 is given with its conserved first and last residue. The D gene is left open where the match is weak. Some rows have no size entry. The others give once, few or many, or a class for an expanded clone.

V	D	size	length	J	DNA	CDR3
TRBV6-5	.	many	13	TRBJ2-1	TGTGCCAGCAGGAGGGACTCGGGGCATGAGCAGTTCTTC	CASRRDSGHEQFF
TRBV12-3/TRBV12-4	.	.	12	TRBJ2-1	TGTGCCAGCAGTCCCGCCTACAATGAGCAGTTCTTC	CASSPAYNEQFF
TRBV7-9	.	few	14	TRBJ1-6	TGTGCCAGCAGCCCGGGACGGTTAAATTCACCCCTCCACTTT	CASSPGRLNSPLHF
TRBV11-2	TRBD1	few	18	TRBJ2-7	TGTGCCAGCAGCTGGACAGGGGGCCTTAGCGGGAGCTTCTACGAGCAGTACTTC	CASSWTGGLSGSFYEQYF
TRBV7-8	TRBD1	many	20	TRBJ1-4	TGTGCCAGCAGCTCCAAACCCGGACAGGCGTTAACCGCAACTAATGAAAAACTGTTTTTT	CASSSKPGQALTATNEKLFF
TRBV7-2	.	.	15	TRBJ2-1	TGTGCCAGCGCCGAGGTTAGCGGTTTGAGCAATGAGCAGTTCTTC	CASAEVSGLSNEQFF
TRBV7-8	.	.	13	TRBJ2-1	TGTGCCAGCAGCTTAGATTCCGGGTCCAACGGCTTCTTC	CASSLDSGSNGFF
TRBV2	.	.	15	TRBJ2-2	TGTGCCACCTCTGGGCAGGGCACGAATAGCGGGGAGCTGTTTTTT	CATSGQGTNSGELFF
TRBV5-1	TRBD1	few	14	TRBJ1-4	TGCGCCAGCAGCTTGAGTGGGACAGATGAAAAACTGTTTTTT	CASSLSGTDEKLFF
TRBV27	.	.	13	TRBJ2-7	TGTGCCAGCAGTTTTACTCCCCGGTACGAGCAGTACTTC	CASSFTPRYEQYF
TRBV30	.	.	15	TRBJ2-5	TGTGCCTGGAGTGTAAGACCTGAGATTCAAGAGACCCAGTACTTC	CAWSVRPEIQETQYF
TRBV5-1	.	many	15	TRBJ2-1	TGCGCCAGCAGCCTAAGGGACTCGACGAGGGATGAGCAGTTCTTC	CASSLRDSTRDEQFF
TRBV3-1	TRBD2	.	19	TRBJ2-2	TGTGCCAGCAGCCAAGCACCCCTTACTAGCGGGACGACCACCGGGGAGCTGTTTTTT	CASSQAPLTSGTTTGELFF
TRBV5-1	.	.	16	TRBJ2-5	TGCGCCAGCAGCTTGGCGGGCGCCCAGGGGTCGGAGACCCAGTACTTC	CASSLAGAQGSETQYF
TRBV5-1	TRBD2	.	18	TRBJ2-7	TGCGCCAGCAGCCTGACTAGCGGGAGGCCTACATTCTCCTACGAGCAGTACTTC	CASSLTSGRPTFSYEQYF
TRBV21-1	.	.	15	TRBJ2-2	TGTGCCAGCAGCAAAGCAGGGGCGAACACCGGGGAGCTGTTTTTT	CASSKAGANTGELFF
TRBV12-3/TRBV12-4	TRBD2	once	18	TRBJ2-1	TGTGCCATCAGTTTAGCGGCAATAGCGGGGGCCTCCTACAATGAGCAGTTCTTC	CAISLAAIAGASYNEQFF
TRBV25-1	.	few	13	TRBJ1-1	TGTGCCAGCAGTGAAGCAGGGTTCACTGAAGCTTTCTTT	CASSEAGFTEAFF
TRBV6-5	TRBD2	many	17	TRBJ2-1	TGTGCCAGCAGTTACCGGAGCGGGAGGGCTCGCTACAATGAGCAGTTCTTC	CASSYRSGRARYNEQFF
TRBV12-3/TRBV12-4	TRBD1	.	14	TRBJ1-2	TGTGCCAGCAGTTCTACACCGGGACAGGGGGGCTACACCTTC	CASSSTPGQGGYTF
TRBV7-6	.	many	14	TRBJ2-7	TGTGCCAGCAGCTTTGGCGGCCAAGGGGGCGAGCAGTACTTC	CASSFGGQGGEQYF
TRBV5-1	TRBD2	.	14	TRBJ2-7	TGCGCCAGCAGCTTCACTAGCGGAACCTACGAGCAGTACTTC	CASSFTSGTYEQYF
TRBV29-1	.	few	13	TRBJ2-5	TGCAGCGTTGGGCAGGGGCGGCCGGAGACCCAGTACTTC	CSVGQGRPETQYF
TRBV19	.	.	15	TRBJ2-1	TGTGCCAGTAGTCCCCCCCGAGGGAGCAGGGATGAGCAGTTCTTC	CASSPPRGSRDEQFF
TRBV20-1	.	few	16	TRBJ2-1	TGCAGTGCTACCCCCAGGGTAGCGGCCACCTACAATGAGCAGTTCTTC	CSATPRVAATYNEQFF
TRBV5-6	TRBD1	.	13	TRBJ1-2	TGTGCCAGCAGCCTGGGACAGTCCTATGGCTACACCTTC	CASSLGQSYGYTF
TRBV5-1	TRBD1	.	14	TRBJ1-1	TGCGCCACCGGACAGGGGACCTCGAACACTGAAGCTTTCTTT	CATGQGTSNTEAFF
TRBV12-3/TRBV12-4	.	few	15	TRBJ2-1	TGTGCCAGCAGTTTGGAAAGGAGGTTACACAATGAGCAGTTCTTC	CASSLERRLHNEQFF